The 28 T cell receptor beta chains in this list originate from one sample, sequenced in a study of T cells in Graves' hyperthyroidism and ophthalmopathy. What was amplified from RNA transcripts were TCR beta CDR3 regions. Initially, a first-round RT-PCR of the TCR CDR3 employed the HTBI primer set. TCRdb recomputed calls from the multiplex PCR reads with MiXCR, one row per CDR3 protein. This table has 400,000 to 450,000 distinct CDR3 sequences, 14% to 15% appearing once. Source material: blood. All receptors come from a man aged 18 to 30 with Graves' ophthalmopathy.

This clonotype showed up just a few times. The J gene is TRBJ2-7, the V gene TRBV25-1, with 7 bases fitting TRBD2. J lost 6 bases, V lost 6 bases, and 8 bases had no gene match. Germline V gene lookup returns CDR1 MGHDK and CDR2 SYGVNS. This CDR3 has 13 amino acids. The CDR3 is CASRQAGVREQYF. The CDR3 DNA is TGTGCCAGCAGACAGGCGGGGGTCCGCGAGCAGTACTTC.

This clonotype showed up just a few times. The chain joins TRBV18 to TRBJ1-4, with TRBD1 as a possible D gene (5 bases). Germline values: CDR1 KGHSH, CDR2 LQKENI. This CDR3 spans 18 amino acids. V was cut by 2 bases and J by 3 bases, with 19 bases left in between. The CDR3 coding sequence is TGTGCCAGCTCACCAGCCGCCTCCATGGACATAGCTAATGAAAAACTGTTTTTT. Protein product: CASSPAASMDIANEKLFF.

The chain joins TRBV15 to TRBJ2-7, with 8 nucleotides matching TRBD2. V shed 3 bases, J shed 3 bases, and the junction held 10 bases outside the gene matches. Looked up from germline, CDR1 is LNHNV and CDR2 is YYDKDF (reference sequence). The CDR3 consists of 16 residues. CDR3 DNA: TGTGCCACCAGCAGCCAAGATCCGGGAGGGGGCTACGAGCAGTACTTC. Residues: CATSSQDPGGGYEQYF.

There are many counts of this clonotype. The J gene is TRBJ1-3, the V gene TRBV2, with 8 bases lining up with TRBD1. V lost 4 bases and J lost 3; bases outside the gene matches: 5. Germline V lookup: CDR1 SNHLY, CDR2 FYNNEI. The CDR3 totals 15 residues. CDR3 bases: TGTGCCAGCAGTGTTGACAGGGGTGGTGGAAACACCATATATTTT. Protein product: CASSVDRGGGNTIYF.

Of note for this clonotype: The germline gene is not matched at one end of the junction; a read error may be the cause. This chain links TRBV12-3 or TRBV12-4 with TRBJ1-2; the D is unclear. This CDR3 has 12 residues. The CDR3 nucleotides read TGTGCCAGCGGTTTAGGTCCGTTGAGCCACACCTTC. Its protein is CASGLGPLSHTF.

As concerns this clonotype: A read error may produce the germline difference seen at one junction end. This sequence joins TRBV7-7 and TRBJ2-5; 9 positions match TRBD1. The CDR3 covers 13 residues. CDR1 and CDR2 from the germline V gene are SSHAT and FNYEAQ (reference sequence). The CDR3 DNA reads as TGTGCTAGCAGCAGGGGGACAGGGGAGACCCAGTACTTC. The encoded protein is CASSRGTGETQYF.

The chain combines TRBV10-1 with TRBJ2-5; D might be TRBD2 (6 bases). V dropped 3 bases and J dropped 1 base, with 12 bases sitting between them. This CDR3 region has 15 residues. Germline V lookup: CDR1 WNHNN, CDR2 SYGVQD (reference sequence). Here the CDR3 DNA reads TGCGCCAGCAGTGACCCCGGGACTGCCCAAGAGACCCAGTACTTC. This sequence encodes CASSDPGTAQETQYF.

This clonotype was seen ten or more times. J is TRBJ2-7 and V is TRBV2; D is possibly TRBD1 (5 bases). Trimming removed 7 bases at V and 1 base at J, with 14 bases between. Germline CDR1 SNHLY, CDR2 FYNNEI. This CDR3 is built from 14 residues. For the CDR3, the DNA is TGTGCCAGCAACTTCAAGGGGCCTTCCTACGAGCAGTACTTC. The encoded protein is CASNFKGPSYEQYF.

Many counts were recorded for this clonotype. The chain has TRBV6-5 and TRBJ2-1; D remains unclear. This CDR3 region has 12 residues. V gave up 2 bases and J gave up 5 bases, with 4 bases separating them. The germline V gene encodes CDR1 MNHEY and CDR2 SVGAGI. The CDR3 region has the DNA TGTGCCAGCAGTTACCGGGACAATGAGCAGTTCTTC. Amino acids: CASSYRDNEQFF.

There are many counts of this clonotype. V and J are TRBV6-1 and TRBJ2-1; 7 nucleotides line up with TRBD2. CDR3 length equals 15 residues. The germline CDR1 and CDR2 sequences are MNHNS and SASEGT. After removal of 7 bases from V and 0 bases from J, the junction contained 6 bases not matched to a gene. The CDR3 DNA reads as TGTGCCAGCACCAAGCTAGCGGCCTCCTACAATGAGCAGTTCTTC. Its translation: CASTKLAASYNEQFF.

The sample holds many counts of this clonotype. The gene calls are TRBV9 and TRBJ2-3; TRBD2 agrees at 13 bases. With 2 bases clipped from V and 3 bases from J, the junction kept 6 bases outside the gene matches. CDR1 is SGDLS and CDR2 is YYNGEE in the germline V gene. The CDR3 extends over 17 amino acids. CDR3 DNA: TGTGCCAGCAGCGTCCTACTAGCGGGAGGGATGACAGATACGCAGTATTTT. This translates into CASSVLLAGGMTDTQYF.

The chain links TRBV19 to TRBJ2-1, with 11 bases identical to TRBD2. V shed 8 bases and J 5 bases; nucleotides not matched to a gene: 8. The germline CDR1 and CDR2 sequences are LNHDA and SQIVND (reference sequence). This CDR3 spans 15 amino acids. The DNA for the CDR3 is TGTGCCAGTGGGGGGGAGGGACTAGCGGACAATGAGCAGTTCTTC. Protein sequence: CASGGEGLADNEQFF.

For this clonotype: A read error may explain this, as a much larger clone is one base away. The CDR3 loop is CASSQRGDGHTF. The CDR3 nucleotides are TGTGCCAGCAGCCAACGGGGTGATGGCCACACCTTC. This rearrangement joins TRBV3-1 to TRBJ1-2; unclear D gene. Germline loops: CDR1 LGHDT, CDR2 YNNKEL (reference sequence). The CDR3 is 12 residues long.

This clonotype was seen many times. V usage is TRBV2 and J usage is TRBJ2-1; 8 bases agree with TRBD1. The CDR3 spans 17 residues. J gave up 3 bases and V 3 bases, and 10 bases lay outside the gene matches. CDR1 and CDR2 (germline): SNHLY, FYNNEI. The CDR3 reads CASSDQSDRASYNEQFF. The CDR3 region has the DNA TGTGCCAGCAGTGACCAATCGGACAGGGCCAGCTACAATGAGCAGTTCTTC. The whole variable domain, remainder taken from reference TRBV2 and TRBJ2-1, is EPEVTQTPSHQVTQMGQEVILRCVPISNHLYFYWYRQILGQKVEFLVSFYNNEISEKSEIFDDQFSVERPDGSNFTLKIRSTKLEDSAMYFCASSDQSDRASYNEQFFGPGTRLTVL.

This clonotype was recorded many times. The CDR3 region is CASSDFPTGTGDLYGYTF. In DNA, the CDR3 is TGTGCCAGCAGTGACTTCCCCACCGGGACAGGGGACCTATATGGCTACACCTTC. The chain combines TRBV6-1 with TRBJ1-2, with TRBD1 matching 10 bases. There are 18 residues in the CDR3. Germline CDR1 and CDR2: MNHNS and SASEGT. V shed 3 bases, J shed 5 bases, and the junction held 15 bases outside the gene matches.

This clonotype was seen repeatedly, ten times or more. This chain joins TRBV2 and TRBJ2-5; D may match TRBD1 or TRBD2 (5 bases each). Deletions cut 3 bases from V and 5 bases from J, with 10 bases between. CDR1 is SNHLY, CDR2 FYNNEI, per germline. This CDR3 is built from 13 residues. CDR3 in amino acids: CASSDGGWETQYF. Here the CDR3 DNA reads TGTGCCAGCAGTGATGGGGGTTGGGAGACCCAGTACTTC.

This clonotype was seen a few times. The CDR3, as DNA: TGTGCCACCAGTGAACGCCGGGACAGGAACACCGGGGAGCTGTTTTTT. It encodes CATSERRDRNTGELFF. The genes are TRBV24-1 and TRBJ2-2; 7 nucleotides line up with TRBD1. The CDR3 is made up of 16 amino acids. V shed 4 bases and J 1 base; nucleotides not matched to a gene: 5. Germline CDR1 and CDR2: KGHDR and SFDVKD.

This clonotype has just a few counts. J is TRBJ2-4 and V is TRBV12-5; perhaps TRBD1 as D (6 bases). The CDR3 sequence is 17 residues long. V was shortened by 3 bases and J by 0 bases, with 15 bases between the two germline ends. Germline lookup yields CDR1 LGHNT and CDR2 FRNRAP. The DNA for the CDR3 is TGTGCTAGTGGTTTCACCCACAGGGCCCTAGCCAAAAACATTCAGTACTTC. Amino acid sequence: CASGFTHRALAKNIQYF.

This clonotype was detected many times. The rearrangement joins TRBV20-1 to TRBJ2-1; 10 nucleotides line up with TRBD2. Germline CDR1 reads DFQATT; CDR2 reads SNEGSKA (reference sequence). V dropped 3 bases and J dropped 2; count of bases not matched to a gene: 4. CDR3 length: 15 amino acids. This CDR3 reads CSASKLAGTYNEQFF. In DNA form, the CDR3 reads TGCAGTGCTAGCAAACTAGCGGGGACCTACAATGAGCAGTTCTTC.

This clonotype was observed many times. The V gene is TRBV5-1, the J gene TRBJ2-7, with D hard to call. Germline V gives CDR1 SGHRS, CDR2 YFSETQ. Trimming took 3 bases from V and 3 from J, leaving 13 bases between them. This CDR3 spans 14 amino acids. The CDR3, as DNA: TGCGCCAGCAGCTACGCCTCCAACATCTACGAGCAGTACTTC. Amino acid sequence: CASSYASNIYEQYF.

This clonotype has just a few counts. DNA for the CDR3: TGTGCCAGCAGGCCCAAACTAGCGGGGCCGGAAGAGACCCAGTACTTC. Its protein product is CASRPKLAGPEETQYF. The chain links TRBV6-1 to TRBJ2-5; 10 nucleotides line up with TRBD2. This CDR3 comprises 16 residues. Germline V gene lookup returns CDR1 MNHNS and CDR2 SASEGT. The V and J ends lost 6 bases and 3 bases, in that order; junction bases with no gene match: 10.

This clonotype has a handful of counts. The CDR3, as DNA: TGTGCCAGCAGCCCCCGGGGCGGCCAGACCTACAATGAGCAGTTCTTC. Its protein is CASSPRGGQTYNEQFF. V usage is TRBV9 and J usage is TRBJ2-1; D could derive from TRBD1 or TRBD2 (5 bases each). V was clipped by 4 bases and J by 2 bases, with 16 bases between them. The CDR3 extends over 16 amino acids. Germline-derived CDR1 and CDR2 are SGDLS and YYNGEE.

This chain uses TRBV10-3 with TRBJ1-1; the D is unclear. Germline-derived CDR1 and CDR2 are ENHRY and SYGVKD. CDR3 length: 14 amino acids. V was clipped by 5 bases and J by 1 base, with 11 bases between them. The CDR3 sequence is CAISSTQTNTEAFF. CDR3 in DNA: TGTGCCATCAGTTCTACGCAGACGAACACTGAAGCTTTCTTT.

This clonotype was counted many times. A read error may produce the germline difference seen at one junction end. This rearrangement joins TRBV11-2 to TRBJ2-5; no clear D gene. Germline V CDR1 and CDR2: SGHAT, FQNNGV. This CDR3 comprises 13 residues. CDR3 DNA sequence: TGTGCCAGCAGCCTAGACAACCAAGAGACCCAGTACTTC. Translation: CASSLDNQETQYF.

This clonotype was found many times. The chain uses TRBV7-2 and TRBJ2-5; D may be TRBD1 (5 bases). Germline loops: CDR1 SGHTA, CDR2 FQGNSA. This CDR3 contains 15 residues. V dropped 5 bases and J dropped 2 bases, with 15 bases sitting between them. CDR3 region: CASSQWGYGQETQYF. In DNA form, the CDR3 reads TGTGCCAGCAGCCAATGGGGCTACGGTCAAGAGACCCAGTACTTC.

Ten or more counts support this clonotype. The chain couples TRBV4-2 to TRBJ2-3, with D perhaps assigned TRBD1 or TRBD2 (6 bases each). The CDR3 length is 15 residues. Trimming shortened V by 4 bases and J by 5 bases, and 16 bases separated the two germline ends. Germline CDR1 is LGHNA and CDR2 is YNFKEQ. CDR3 region: CASSRAAGEVDTQYF. Here the CDR3 DNA reads TGTGCCAGCAGCCGAGCGGCAGGGGAGGTAGATACGCAGTATTTT.

In its sample, this clonotype was seen a few times. The chain is built from TRBV27 and TRBJ1-2; D remains ambiguous. V was trimmed by 4 bases and J by 7 bases, leaving 13 bases between them. CDR1 and CDR2 from the germline V gene are MNHEY and SMNVEV (reference sequence). This CDR3 is 13 amino acids long. DNA for the CDR3: TGTGCCAGCAGTTCCGAGGACGGAGTTGGCTACACCTTC. Translated, it gives CASSSEDGVGYTF.

The chain employs TRBV6-1 and TRBJ2-4; TRBD1 matches 7 bases. Germline V gene lookup returns CDR1 MNHNS and CDR2 SASEGT. V shed 2 bases and J 7 bases; nucleotides not matched to a gene: 11. The length of the CDR3 is 16 residues. This chain's CDR3 is CASSEIYRQGVNIQYF. CDR3 coding DNA: TGTGCCAGCAGTGAAATCTATCGACAGGGCGTTAACATTCAGTACTTC.